The 3 T cell receptor beta chains listed next were all sequenced from one sample in a study of T cells in Graves' hyperthyroidism and ophthalmopathy. TCR beta CDR3 regions were amplified from RNA transcripts. The HTBI primer set drove a first-round RT-PCR of the TCR CDR3. TCRdb independently ran MiXCR on the multiplex PCR reads; one entry per CDR3 protein. The sample yields 690,000 or so distinct CDR3 sequences, around 20% seen once. Sample: blood. These receptors originate from a woman aged 50 to 65 with Graves' hyperthyroidism that later progressed to Graves' ophthalmopathy.

The sample holds many counts of this clonotype. J is TRBJ2-1 and V is TRBV20-1; D remains ambiguous. This CDR3 spans 15 amino acids. Germline lookup yields CDR1 DFQATT and CDR2 SNEGSKA (reference sequence). Deletions cut 0 bases from V and 7 bases from J, with 16 bases between. The chain's CDR3 is CSARDRRSTWNEQFF. DNA for the CDR3: TGCAGTGCTAGAGATCGACGGTCCACGTGGAATGAGCAGTTCTTC.

Only a few counts were recorded for this clonotype. The chain uses TRBV28 and TRBJ1-4, with D unclear. CDR3 size: 14 residues. Trimming shortened V by 5 bases and J by 4 bases, and 11 bases separated the two germline ends. CDR1 and CDR2 from the germline V gene are MDHEN and SYDVKM. The CDR3 bases are TGTGCCAGCAGTCGCGGAGATCTTAATGAAAAACTGTTTTTT. Translation: CASSRGDLNEKLFF.

In this sample, this clonotype turned up many times. The chain recombines TRBV3-1 with TRBJ2-1, with 8 positions matching TRBD2. After removal of 3 bases from V and 4 bases from J, the junction contained 5 bases not matched to a gene. CDR3 length equals 15 residues. Germline V gives CDR1 LGHDT, CDR2 YNNKEL (reference sequence). This chain's CDR3 is CASSHPGLGYNEQFF. Written as DNA, the CDR3 is TGTGCCAGCAGCCATCCGGGACTAGGGTACAATGAGCAGTTCTTC.